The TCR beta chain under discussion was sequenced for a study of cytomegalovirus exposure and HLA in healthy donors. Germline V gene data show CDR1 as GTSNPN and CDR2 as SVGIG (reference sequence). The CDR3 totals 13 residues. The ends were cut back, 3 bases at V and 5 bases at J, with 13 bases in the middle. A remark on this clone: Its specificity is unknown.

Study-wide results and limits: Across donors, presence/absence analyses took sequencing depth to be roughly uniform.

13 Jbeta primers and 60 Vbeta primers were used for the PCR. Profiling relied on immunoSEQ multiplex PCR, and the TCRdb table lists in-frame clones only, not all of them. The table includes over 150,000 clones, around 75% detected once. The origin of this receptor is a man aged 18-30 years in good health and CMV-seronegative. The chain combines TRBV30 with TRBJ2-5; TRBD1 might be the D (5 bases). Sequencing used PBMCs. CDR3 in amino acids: CAWSTGPTETQYF. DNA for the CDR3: TGTGCCTGGAGCACAGGCCCGACGGAGACCCAGTACTTC. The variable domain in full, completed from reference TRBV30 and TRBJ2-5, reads SQTIHQWPATLVQPVGSPLSLECTVEGTSNPNLYWYRQAAGRGLQLLFYSVGIGQISSEVPQNLSASRPQDRQFILSSKKLLLSDSGFYLCAWSTGPTETQYFGPGTRLLVL.